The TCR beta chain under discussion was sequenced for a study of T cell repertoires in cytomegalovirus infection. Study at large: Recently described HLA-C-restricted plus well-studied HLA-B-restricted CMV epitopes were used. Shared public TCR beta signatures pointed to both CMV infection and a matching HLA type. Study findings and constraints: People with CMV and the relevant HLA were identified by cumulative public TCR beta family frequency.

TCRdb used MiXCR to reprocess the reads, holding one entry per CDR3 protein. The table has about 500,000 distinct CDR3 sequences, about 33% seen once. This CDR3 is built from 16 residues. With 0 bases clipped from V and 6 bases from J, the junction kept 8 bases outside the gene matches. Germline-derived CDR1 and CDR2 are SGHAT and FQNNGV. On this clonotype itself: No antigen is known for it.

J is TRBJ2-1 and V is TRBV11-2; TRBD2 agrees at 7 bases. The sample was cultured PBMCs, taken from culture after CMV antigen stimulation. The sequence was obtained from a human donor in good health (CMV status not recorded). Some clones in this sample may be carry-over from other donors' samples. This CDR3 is CASSLDWGGPGNEQFF. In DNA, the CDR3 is TGTGCCAGCAGCTTAGATTGGGGAGGGCCAGGCAATGAGCAGTTCTTC.